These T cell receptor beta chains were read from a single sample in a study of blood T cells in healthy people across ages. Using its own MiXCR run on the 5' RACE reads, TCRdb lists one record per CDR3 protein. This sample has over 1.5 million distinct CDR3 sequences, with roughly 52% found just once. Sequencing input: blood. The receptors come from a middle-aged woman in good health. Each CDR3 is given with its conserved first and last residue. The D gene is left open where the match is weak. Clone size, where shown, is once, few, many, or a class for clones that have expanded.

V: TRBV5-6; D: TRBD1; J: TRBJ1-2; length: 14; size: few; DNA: TGTGCCAGCAGCCCAACCGAGGACAGGGGGGGCTACACCTTC; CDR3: CASSPTEDRGGYTF
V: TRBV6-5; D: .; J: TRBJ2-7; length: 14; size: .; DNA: TGTGCCAGCAGTTACTCGCTAGACCCCTACGAGCAGTACTTC; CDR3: CASSYSLDPYEQYF
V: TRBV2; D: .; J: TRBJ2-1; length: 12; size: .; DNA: TGTGCCAGCAGGCGGACCCCGAATGAGCAGTTCTTC; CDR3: CASRRTPNEQFF
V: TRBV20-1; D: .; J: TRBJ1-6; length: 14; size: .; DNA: TGCAGTGCTACTTACGGGTTTGATAATTCACCCCTCCACTTT; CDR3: CSATYGFDNSPLHF
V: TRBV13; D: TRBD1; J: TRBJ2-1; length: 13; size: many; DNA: TGTGCCAGCAGGGGGGACAGGAGCAATGAGCAGTTCTTC; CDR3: CASRGDRSNEQFF
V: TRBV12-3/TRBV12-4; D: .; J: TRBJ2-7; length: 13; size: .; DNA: TGTGCCAGCAGTTTAAGACAATTCCACGAGCAGTACTTC; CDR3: CASSLRQFHEQYF
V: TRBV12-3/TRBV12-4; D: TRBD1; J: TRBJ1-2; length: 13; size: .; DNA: TGTGCCAGCAGTTCGAGGACAGGGCGTGGCTACACCTTC; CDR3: CASSSRTGRGYTF
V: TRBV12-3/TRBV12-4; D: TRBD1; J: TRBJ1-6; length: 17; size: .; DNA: TGTGCCAGCAGTTTTCATCAGATGGACAGGGCCAATTCACCCCTCCACTTT; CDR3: CASSFHQMDRANSPLHF
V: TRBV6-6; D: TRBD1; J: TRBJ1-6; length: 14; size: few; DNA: TGTGCCAGCAGTTCTCCGGGACAGGGTTCACCCCTCCACTTT; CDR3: CASSSPGQGSPLHF
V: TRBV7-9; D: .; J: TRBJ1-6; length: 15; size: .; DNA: TGTGCCAGCAGCTTAGAGGGCTCCCGGGGGTGTGACCTCCACTTT; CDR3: CASSLEGSRGCDLHF
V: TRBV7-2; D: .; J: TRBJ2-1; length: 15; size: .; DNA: TGTGCCAGCAGCCGAAAGGGCAGGGTTGGCAATGAGCAGTTCTTC; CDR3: CASSRKGRVGNEQFF
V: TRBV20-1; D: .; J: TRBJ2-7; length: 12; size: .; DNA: TGCAGTGCTGAAGGACGGGACTACGAGCAGTACTTC; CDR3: CSAEGRDYEQYF
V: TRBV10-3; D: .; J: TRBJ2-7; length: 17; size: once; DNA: TGTGCCATCAGTGAGAGAGTCTCTGGTGACCGACGGCTCGAGCAGTACTTC; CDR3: CAISERVSGDRRLEQYF
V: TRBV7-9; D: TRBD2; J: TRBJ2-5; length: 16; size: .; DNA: TGTGCCAGCAGCTCCTCCCTAGCGGGGGGGCTTGAGACCCAGTACTTC; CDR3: CASSSSLAGGLETQYF
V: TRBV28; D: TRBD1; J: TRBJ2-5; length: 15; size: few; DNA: TGTGCCAGCAGCGCGGACAGGGGGCCACAAGAGACCCAGTACTTC; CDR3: CASSADRGPQETQYF
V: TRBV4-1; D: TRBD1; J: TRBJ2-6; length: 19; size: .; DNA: TGCGCCAGCAGCCAAGTCTTCGGACAGGGTTTCTCTGGGGCCAACGTCCTGACTTTC; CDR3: CASSQVFGQGFSGANVLTF
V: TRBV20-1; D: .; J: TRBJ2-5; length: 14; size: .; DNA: TGCAGTGCTAGCCCCACGGGGAACCAAGAGACCCAGTACTTC; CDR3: CSASPTGNQETQYF
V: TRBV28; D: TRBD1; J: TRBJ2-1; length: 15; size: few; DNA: TGTGCCAGCACCCTAGGGGACAGGGGATACAATGAGCAGTTCTTC; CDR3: CASTLGDRGYNEQFF
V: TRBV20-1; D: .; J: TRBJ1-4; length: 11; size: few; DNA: TGCAGTGCTAGAGGTTATGAAAAACTGTTTTTT; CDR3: CSARGYEKLFF
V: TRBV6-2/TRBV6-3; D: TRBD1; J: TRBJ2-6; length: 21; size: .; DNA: TGTGCCAGCAGTCTATCTTCCTTGGACAGGGGGCGTTTTTCTGGGGCCAACGTCCTGACTTTC; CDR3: CASSLSSLDRGRFSGANVLTF
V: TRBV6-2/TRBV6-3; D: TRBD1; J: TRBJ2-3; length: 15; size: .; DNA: TGTGCCAGCACCGAAATTCCGGGACAGGTAGATACGCAGTATTTT; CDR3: CASTEIPGQVDTQYF
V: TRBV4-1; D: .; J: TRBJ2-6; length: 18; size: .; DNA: TGCGCCAGCAGCCAAGTGGTAGGGAGTGGCTCTGGGGCCAACGTCCTGACTTTC; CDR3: CASSQVVGSGSGANVLTF
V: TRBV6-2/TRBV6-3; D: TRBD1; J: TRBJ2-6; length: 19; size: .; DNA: TGTGCCAGCAGTTCGACTCGGACAGGCTCCAACTCTGGGGCCAACGTCCTGACTTTC; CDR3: CASSSTRTGSNSGANVLTF
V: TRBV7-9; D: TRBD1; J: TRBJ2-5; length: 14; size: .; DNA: TGTGCCAGCAGCTTAATGGACAGGGAAGAGACCCAGTACTTC; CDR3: CASSLMDREETQYF
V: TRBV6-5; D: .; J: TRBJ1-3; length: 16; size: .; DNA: TGTGCCAGCAGTAATATTCCCCCCAGTCCTGGAAACACCATATATTTT; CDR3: CASSNIPPSPGNTIYF
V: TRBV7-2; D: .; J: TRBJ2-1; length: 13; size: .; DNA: TGTGCCAGCAGCTTTACAGTACAAGAGACCCAGTTCTTC; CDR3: CASSFTVQETQFF
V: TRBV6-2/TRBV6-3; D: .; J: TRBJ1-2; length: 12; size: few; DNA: TGTGCCATCAACTCGAGGAGCTATGGCTACACCTTC; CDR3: CAINSRSYGYTF
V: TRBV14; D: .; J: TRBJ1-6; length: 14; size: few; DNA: TGTGCCAGCAGCCAAGACTACGGAAATTCACCCCTCCACTTT; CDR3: CASSQDYGNSPLHF